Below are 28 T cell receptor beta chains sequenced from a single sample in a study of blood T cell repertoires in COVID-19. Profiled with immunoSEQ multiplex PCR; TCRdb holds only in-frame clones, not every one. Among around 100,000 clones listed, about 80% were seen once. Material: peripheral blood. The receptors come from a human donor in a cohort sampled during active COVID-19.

The chain's CDR3 is CASSLDRLGNSPLHF. The CDR3 nucleotides are TGTGCCAGCAGCTTAGACAGACTAGGAAATTCACCCCTCCACTTT. This chain uses TRBV7-9 with TRBJ1-6; D remains unclear. CDR3 length: 15 residues. The V gene's germline CDR1 is SEHNR and CDR2 FQNEAQ (reference sequence). V was shortened by 1 base and J by 7 bases, with 11 bases between the two germline ends. Based on the CDR3 plus reference TRBV7-9 and TRBJ1-6, the full variable domain is DTGVSQNPRHKITKRGQNVTFRCDPISEHNRLYWYRQTLGQGPEFLTYFQNEAQLEKSRLLSDRFSAERPKGSFSTLEIQRTEQGDSAMYLCASSLDRLGNSPLHFGNGTRLTVT.

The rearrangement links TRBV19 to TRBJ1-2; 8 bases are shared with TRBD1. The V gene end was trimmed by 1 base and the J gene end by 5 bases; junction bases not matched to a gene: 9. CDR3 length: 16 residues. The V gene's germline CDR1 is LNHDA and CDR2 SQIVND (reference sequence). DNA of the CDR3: TGTGCCAGTAGTATAGCCCGGGACAGGAGGTCTTATGGCTACACCTTC. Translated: CASSIARDRRSYGYTF.

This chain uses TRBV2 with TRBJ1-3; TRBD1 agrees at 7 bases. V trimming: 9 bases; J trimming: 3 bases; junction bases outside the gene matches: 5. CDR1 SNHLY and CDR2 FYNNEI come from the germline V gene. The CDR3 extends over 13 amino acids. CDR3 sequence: CARDRSFGNTIYF. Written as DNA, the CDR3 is TGTGCCAGGGACAGGAGCTTTGGAAACACCATATATTTT.

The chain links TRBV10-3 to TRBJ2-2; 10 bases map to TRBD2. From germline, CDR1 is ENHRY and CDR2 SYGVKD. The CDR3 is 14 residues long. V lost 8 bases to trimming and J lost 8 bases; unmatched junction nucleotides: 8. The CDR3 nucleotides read TGTGCCATCGGTTTGTCTAGCGGGAGAGGGGAGCTGTTTTTT. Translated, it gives CAIGLSSGRGELFF.

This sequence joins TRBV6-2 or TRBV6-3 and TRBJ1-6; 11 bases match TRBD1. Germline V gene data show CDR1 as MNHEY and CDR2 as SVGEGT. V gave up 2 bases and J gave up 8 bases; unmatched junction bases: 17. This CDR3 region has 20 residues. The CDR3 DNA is TGTGCCAGCAGTTACGACCGGAACCTCGAGGGACAGGGGGTGGATTCACCCCTCCACTTT. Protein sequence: CASSYDRNLEGQGVDSPLHF.

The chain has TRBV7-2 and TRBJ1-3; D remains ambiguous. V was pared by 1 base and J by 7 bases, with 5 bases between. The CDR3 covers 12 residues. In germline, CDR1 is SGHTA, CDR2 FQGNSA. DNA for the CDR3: TGTGCCAGCAGCTTAGGCGGGAACACCATATATTTT. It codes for CASSLGGNTIYF.

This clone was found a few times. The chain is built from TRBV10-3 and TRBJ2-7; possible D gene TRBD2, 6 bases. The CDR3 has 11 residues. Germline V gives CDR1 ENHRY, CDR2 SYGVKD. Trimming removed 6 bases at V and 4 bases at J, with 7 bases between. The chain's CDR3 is CAISGSYEQYF. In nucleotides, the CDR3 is TGTGCCATCAGCGGGAGTTACGAGCAGTACTTC.

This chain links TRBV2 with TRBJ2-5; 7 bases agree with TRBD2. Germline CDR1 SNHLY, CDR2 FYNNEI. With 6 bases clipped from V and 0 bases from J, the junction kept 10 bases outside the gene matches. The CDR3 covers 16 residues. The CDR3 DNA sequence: TGTGCCAGCAGCCGTCCGGGACTACCATACCAAGAGACCCAGTACTTC. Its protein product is CASSRPGLPYQETQYF.

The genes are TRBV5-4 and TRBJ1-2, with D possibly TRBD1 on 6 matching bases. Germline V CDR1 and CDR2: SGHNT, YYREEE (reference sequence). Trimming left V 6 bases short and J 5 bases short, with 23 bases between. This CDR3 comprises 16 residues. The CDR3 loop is CASTATRGGKHYGYTF. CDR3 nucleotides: TGTGCCAGCACCGCAACAAGGGGGGGGAAGCATTATGGCTACACCTTC.

CDR3 protein: CASSRGTTYPEQYF. Here the CDR3 DNA reads TGCGCCAGCAGTCGGGGGACTACCTACCCAGAGCAGTACTTC. This rearrangement joins TRBV10-1 to TRBJ2-7, with 7 positions matching TRBD2. The CDR3 contains 14 residues. Germline V gene sequence: CDR1 WNHNN, CDR2 SYGVQD (reference sequence). The V and J ends lost 5 bases and 7 bases, in that order; junction bases with no gene match: 11.

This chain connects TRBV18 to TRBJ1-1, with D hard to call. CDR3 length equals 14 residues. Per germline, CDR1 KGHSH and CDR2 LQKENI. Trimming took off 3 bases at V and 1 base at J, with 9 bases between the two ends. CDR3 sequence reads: CASSPRSGNTEAFF. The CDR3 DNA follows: TGTGCCAGCTCACCGAGGAGTGGGAACACTGAAGCTTTCTTT. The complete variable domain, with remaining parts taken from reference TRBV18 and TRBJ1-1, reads NAGVMQNPRHLVRRRGQEARLRCSPMKGHSHVYWYRQLPEEGLKFMVYLQKENIIDESGMPKERFSAEFPKEGPSILRIQQVVRGDSAAYFCASSPRSGNTEAFFGQGTRLTVV.

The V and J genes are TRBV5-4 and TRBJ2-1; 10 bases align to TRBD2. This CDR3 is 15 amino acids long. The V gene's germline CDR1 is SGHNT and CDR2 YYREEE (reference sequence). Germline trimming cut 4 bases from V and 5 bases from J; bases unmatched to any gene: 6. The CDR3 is CASSAGLALNNEQFF. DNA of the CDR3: TGTGCCAGCAGCGCGGGACTAGCGCTAAACAATGAGCAGTTCTTC. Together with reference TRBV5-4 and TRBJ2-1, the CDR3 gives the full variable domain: ETGVTQSPTHLIKTRGQQVTLRCSSQSGHNTVSWYQQALGQGPQFIFQYYREEENGRGNFPPRFSGLQFPNYSSELNVNALELDDSALYLCASSAGLALNNEQFFGPGTRLTVL.

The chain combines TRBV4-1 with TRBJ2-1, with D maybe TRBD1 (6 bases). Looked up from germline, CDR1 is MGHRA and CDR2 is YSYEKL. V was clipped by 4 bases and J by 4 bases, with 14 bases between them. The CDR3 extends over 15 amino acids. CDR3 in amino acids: CASSRQGIKYNEQFF. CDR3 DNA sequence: TGCGCCAGCAGCCGGCAGGGGATTAAGTACAATGAGCAGTTCTTC.

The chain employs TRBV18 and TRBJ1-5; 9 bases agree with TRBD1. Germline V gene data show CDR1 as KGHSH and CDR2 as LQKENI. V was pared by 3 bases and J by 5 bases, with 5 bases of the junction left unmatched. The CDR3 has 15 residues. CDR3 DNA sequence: TGTGCCAGCTCACCGCGGGACAGGGAGGATCAGCCCCAGCATTTT. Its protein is CASSPRDREDQPQHF.

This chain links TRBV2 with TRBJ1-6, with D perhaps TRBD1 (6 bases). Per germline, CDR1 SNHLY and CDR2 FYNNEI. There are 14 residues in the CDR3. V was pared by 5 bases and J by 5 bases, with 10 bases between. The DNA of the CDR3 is TGTGCCAGCAGTCCCCGACAGGATAATTCACCCCTCCACTTT. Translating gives CASSPRQDNSPLHF.

CDR3 loop: CASSPDTARETQYF. For the CDR3, the DNA is TGTGCCAGCAGCCCCGACACGGCGCGAGAGACCCAGTACTTC. The chain recombines TRBV7-3 with TRBJ2-5; D is uncertain. Germline V gives CDR1 SGHTA, CDR2 FQGTGA. V lost 5 bases and J 4 bases, leaving 14 bases between the germline ends. This CDR3 has 14 residues.

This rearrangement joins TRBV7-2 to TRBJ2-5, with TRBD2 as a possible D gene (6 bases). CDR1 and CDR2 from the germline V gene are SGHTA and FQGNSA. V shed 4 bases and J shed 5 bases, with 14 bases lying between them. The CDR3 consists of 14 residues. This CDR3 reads CASSWGTGDETQYF. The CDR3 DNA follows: TGTGCCAGCAGCTGGGGAACGGGGGACGAGACCCAGTACTTC.

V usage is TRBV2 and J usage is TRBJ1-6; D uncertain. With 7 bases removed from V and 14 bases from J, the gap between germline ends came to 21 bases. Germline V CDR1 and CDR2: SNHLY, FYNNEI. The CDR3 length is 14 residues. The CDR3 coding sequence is TGTGCCAGCAACACGGGCCTATCACCCGGGACCCTCCACTTT. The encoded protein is CASNTGLSPGTLHF.

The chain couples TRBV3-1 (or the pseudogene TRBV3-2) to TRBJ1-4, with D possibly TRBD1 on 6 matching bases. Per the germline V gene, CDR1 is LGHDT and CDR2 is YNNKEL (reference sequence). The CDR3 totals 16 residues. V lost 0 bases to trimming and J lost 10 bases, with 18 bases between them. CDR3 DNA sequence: TGTGCCAGCAGCCAAGAACAGGGAACCGGTAGGGGAAAACTGTTTTTT. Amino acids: CASSQEQGTGRGKLFF.

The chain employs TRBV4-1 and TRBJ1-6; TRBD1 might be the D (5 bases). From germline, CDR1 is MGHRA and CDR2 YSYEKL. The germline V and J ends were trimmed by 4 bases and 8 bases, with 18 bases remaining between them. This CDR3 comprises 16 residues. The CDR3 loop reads CASSLLRQRRDSPLHF. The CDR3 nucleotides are TGCGCCAGCAGCCTCCTTAGACAGAGGAGAGATTCACCCCTCCACTTT.

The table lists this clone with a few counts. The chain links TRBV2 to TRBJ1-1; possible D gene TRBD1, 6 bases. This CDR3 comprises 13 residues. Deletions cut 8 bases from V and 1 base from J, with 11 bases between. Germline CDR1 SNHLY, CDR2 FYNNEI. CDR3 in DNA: TGTGCCAGCCCAGACAGGCAGAACACTGAAGCTTTCTTT. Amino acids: CASPDRQNTEAFF. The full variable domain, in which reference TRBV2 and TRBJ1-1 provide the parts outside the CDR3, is EPEVTQTPSHQVTQMGQEVILRCVPISNHLYFYWYRQILGQKVEFLVSFYNNEISEKSEIFDDQFSVERPDGSNFTLKIRSTKLEDSAMYFCASPDRQNTEAFFGQGTRLTVV.

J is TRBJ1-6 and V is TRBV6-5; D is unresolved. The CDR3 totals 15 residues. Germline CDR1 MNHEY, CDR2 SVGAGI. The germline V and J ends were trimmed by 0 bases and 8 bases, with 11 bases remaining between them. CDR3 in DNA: TGTGCCAGCAGTTACTCGGAGGGCGCGGATTCACCCCTCCACTTT. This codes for CASSYSEGADSPLHF.

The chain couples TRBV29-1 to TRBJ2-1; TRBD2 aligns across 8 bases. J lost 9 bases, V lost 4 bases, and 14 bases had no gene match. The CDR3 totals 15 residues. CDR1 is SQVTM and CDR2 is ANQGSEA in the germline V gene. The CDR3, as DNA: TGCAGCGTTGTTGGTCCGGGACTAGGAGTGGGTGAGCAGTTCTTC. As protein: CSVVGPGLGVGEQFF.

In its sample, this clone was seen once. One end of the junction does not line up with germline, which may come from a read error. CDR3 DNA sequence: TGTGCTAGCAGCTTAGAGGCAACAGGGGCCACACCGAGCACAGATACGCAGTATTTT. Residues: CASSLEATGATPSTDTQYF. V and J are TRBV7-7 and TRBJ2-3; 7 positions match TRBD1. Germline CDR1 and CDR2: SSHAT and FNYEAQ (reference sequence). The length of the CDR3 is 19 residues.

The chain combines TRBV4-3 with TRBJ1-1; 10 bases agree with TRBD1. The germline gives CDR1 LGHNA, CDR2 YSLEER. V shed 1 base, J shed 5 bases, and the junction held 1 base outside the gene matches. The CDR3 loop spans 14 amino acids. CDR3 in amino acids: CASSQAGQGTEAFF. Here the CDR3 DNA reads TGCGCCAGCAGCCAAGCGGGACAGGGGACTGAAGCTTTCTTT.

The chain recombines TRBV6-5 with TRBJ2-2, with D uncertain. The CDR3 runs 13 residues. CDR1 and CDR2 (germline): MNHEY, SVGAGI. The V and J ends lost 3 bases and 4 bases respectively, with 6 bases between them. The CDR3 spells CASSYWSTGELFF. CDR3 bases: TGTGCCAGCAGTTATTGGAGCACCGGGGAGCTGTTTTTT.

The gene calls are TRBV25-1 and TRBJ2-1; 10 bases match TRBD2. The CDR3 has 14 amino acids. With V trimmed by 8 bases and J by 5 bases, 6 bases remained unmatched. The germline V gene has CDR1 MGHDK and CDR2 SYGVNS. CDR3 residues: CASGAGLADNEQFF. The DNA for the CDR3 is TGTGCCAGCGGGGCCGGACTAGCGGACAATGAGCAGTTCTTC. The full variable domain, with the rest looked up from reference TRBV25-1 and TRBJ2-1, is EADIYQTPRYLVIGTGKKITLECSQTMGHDKMYWYQQDPGMELHLIHYSYGVNSTEKGDLSSESTVSRIRTEHFPLTLESARPSHTSQYLCASGAGLADNEQFFGPGTRLTVL.

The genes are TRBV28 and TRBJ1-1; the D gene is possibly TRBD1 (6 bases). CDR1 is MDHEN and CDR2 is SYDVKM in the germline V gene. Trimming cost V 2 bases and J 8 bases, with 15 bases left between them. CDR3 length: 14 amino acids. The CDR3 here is CASSLGGTKGEAFF. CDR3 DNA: TGTGCCAGCAGTTTAGGGGGCACCAAAGGGGAAGCTTTCTTT.